This note documents a single TCR beta chain sequence. This specimen belongs to a study of memory CD8 T cells in hepatitis C reinfection. Study summary: HCV reinfection: RNA-positive following two negative tests at least 60 days apart.

Described time point: late/post reinfection, 12 to 24 weeks after detection. Sorted cells were sequenced directly ex vivo without any in vitro expansion. Donors were people who inject drugs in the Montreal HEPCO cohort. Profiling relied on immunoSEQ multiplex PCR, and the TCRdb table lists in-frame clones only, not all of them. This table holds some 46,000 clones, about 91% found once. CDR1 is SGHRS and CDR2 is YFSETQ in the germline V gene. V lost 4 bases and J 7 bases, leaving 27 bases between the germline ends. This CDR3 contains 18 residues. This chain links TRBV5-1 with TRBJ2-1; D is possibly TRBD1 (6 bases). The clonotype was recovered from a man between 18 and 29 years old with hepatitis C virus infection. Material for sequencing was naive CD8+ T cells sorted from blood. CDR3 in DNA: TGCGCCAGCAGCCCGCAGCCCGGGGACACCCTCGGCGCGAATGAGCAGTTCTTC. Protein sequence: CASSPQPGDTLGANEQFF.